This TCR beta chain was recovered during a study of OX40 agonist ivuxolimab in advanced cancers. Across the whole study: Patients were dosed intravenously with ivuxolimab at 0.01 to 10 mg/kg every 2 weeks. Study results and caveats: Researchers report that CD8+ T cells had, on average, more expanded clones than CD4+.

Data came from immunoSEQ multiplex PCR; TCRdb stores just in-frame clones and leaves some out. The profile shows approximately 82,000 clones, over 70% of them singletons. Turning to this clone: Its antigen remains unknown.

The CDR3 has 15 amino acids. Germline trimming cut 4 bases from V and 0 bases from J; bases unmatched to any gene: 4. Per germline, CDR1 MGHRA and CDR2 YSYEKL. The sequence came from an adult with an advanced solid tumor such as melanoma, head and neck, liver or kidney cancer. The sample here was CD4+ or CD8+ T cells sorted from blood, taken in a trial of the OX40 agonist ivuxolimab. The chain couples TRBV4-1 to TRBJ1-1, with 8 bases that match TRBD1. In nucleotides, the CDR3 is TGCGCCAGCAGCCCACCGGACAGGGTGAACACTGAAGCTTTCTTT. It specifies CASSPPDRVNTEAFF.